The next 11 T cell receptor beta chains were all read from a single sample in a study of shared clonotypes between healthy human individuals. The naive CD8 subset, CD45RO-negative cells positively selected for CCR7, excluded terminally differentiated effector memory CD45RA+ cells. Clones were sequenced by immunoSEQ multiplex PCR, and TCRdb holds only the in-frame ones, with some missing. The repertoire has about 750,000 clones, more than 85% of them found once; the top ten carry less than 25%. Source material: naive CD8+ T cells sorted from blood. Source of these receptors: a man aged 25-40 years in good health.

The chain joins TRBV6-6 to TRBJ2-7; TRBD2 aligns across 13 bases. The CDR3 is made up of 15 amino acids. J gave up 4 bases and V 6 bases, and 6 bases lay outside the gene matches. From germline, CDR1 is MNHNY and CDR2 SVGAGI (reference sequence). CDR3 bases: TGTGCCAGCAGACCGGGACTAGCGGGACCATACGAGCAGTACTTC. This sequence encodes CASRPGLAGPYEQYF.

The chain is built from TRBV5-1 and TRBJ2-3, with D perhaps TRBD1 (6 bases). Germline V lookup: CDR1 SGHRS, CDR2 YFSETQ. This CDR3 contains 14 residues. The V gene lost 0 bases and the J gene lost 4 bases, with 9 bases spanning the gap. For the CDR3, the DNA is TGCGCCAGCAGCTTGGTTACAGGGCCAGATACGCAGTATTTT. Its protein product is CASSLVTGPDTQYF.

This chain joins TRBV4-1 and TRBJ1-5; the D gene is possibly TRBD1 (6 bases). This CDR3 spans 18 amino acids. V was shortened by 1 base and J by 6 bases, with 22 bases between the two germline ends. Germline V gene sequence: CDR1 MGHRA, CDR2 YSYEKL. CDR3 amino acids: CASSQVGGRGMQVQPQHF. The CDR3 DNA reads as TGCGCCAGCAGCCAAGTTGGGGGGCGGGGTATGCAGGTTCAGCCCCAGCATTTT.

The chain uses TRBV9 and TRBJ2-7; 7 nucleotides line up with TRBD1. Germline V lookup: CDR1 SGDLS, CDR2 YYNGEE. Losses at the gene ends were 0 bases for V and 1 base for J; bases not matched to a gene: 10. This CDR3 is 17 amino acids long. CDR3 in amino acids: CASSVGPHQGDSYEQYF. DNA of the CDR3: TGTGCCAGCAGCGTAGGCCCCCATCAGGGGGATTCCTACGAGCAGTACTTC.

This chain joins TRBV18 and TRBJ2-1; D may be TRBD2 (5 bases). The CDR3 length is 15 residues. V dropped 0 bases and J dropped 7 bases, with 13 bases sitting between them. The V gene's germline CDR1 is KGHSH and CDR2 LQKENI. In DNA, the CDR3 is TGTGCCAGCTCACCACCGGGGTCGTCGGGGAATGAGCAGTTCTTC. Translated, it gives CASSPPGSSGNEQFF.

The CDR3 DNA is TGTGCCAGCAGCGTCACTAGCGGGAGCACAGATACGCAGTATTTT. It translates to CASSVTSGSTDTQYF. The genes are TRBV6-4 and TRBJ2-3; 9 nucleotides agree with TRBD2. The V segment lost 6 bases and the J segment 0 bases; nucleotides outside the gene matches: 4. The CDR3 has 15 amino acids. Per germline, CDR1 MRHNA and CDR2 SNTAGT.

For the CDR3, the DNA is TGTGCCAGCAGTCTACACAATGAGCAGTTCTTC. Amino acids: CASSLHNEQFF. This chain uses TRBV25-1 with TRBJ2-1; D gene unclear. The CDR3 spans 11 residues. V lost 5 bases and J 5 bases, leaving 4 bases between the germline ends. Germline V gives CDR1 MGHDK, CDR2 SYGVNS.

About this clone: Other DNA sequences within the sample encode an identical CDR3. The chain combines TRBV27 with TRBJ2-7, with D unresolved. CDR1 and CDR2 from the germline V gene are MNHEY and SMNVEV (reference sequence). The CDR3 length is 13 residues. Deletions cut 2 bases from V and 2 bases from J, with 7 bases between. As DNA, the CDR3 is TGTGCCAGCAGTTTACGGTGGGCCTACGAGCAGTACTTC. Translation gives CASSLRWAYEQYF.

This chain uses TRBV7-9 with TRBJ2-3, with D unresolved. The CDR3 totals 14 residues. From germline, CDR1 is SEHNR and CDR2 FQNEAQ (reference sequence). Trimming took 1 base from V and 4 from J, leaving 9 bases between them. DNA of the CDR3: TGTGCCAGCAGCTTAGGGTGGCACGCAGATACGCAGTATTTT. It is translated as CASSLGWHADTQYF.

The V and J genes are TRBV4-2 and TRBJ2-7, with 9 positions matching TRBD2. Per the germline V gene, CDR1 is LGHNA and CDR2 is YNFKEQ. The trim removed 0 bases at V and 3 bases at J, leaving 6 bases unmatched. The CDR3 spans 16 residues. In DNA, the CDR3 is TGTGCCAGCAGCCAAGATGGGCTAGCGGGGAACTACGAGCAGTACTTC. Translated, it gives CASSQDGLAGNYEQYF.

The rearrangement links TRBV10-3 to TRBJ2-3; TRBD1 matches 7 bases. The germline V gene has CDR1 ENHRY and CDR2 SYGVKD. CDR3 length: 15 amino acids. Trimming removed 5 bases from V and 3 bases from J; junction bases left unmatched: 8. CDR3 amino acids: CAISPGGQPTDTQYF. The CDR3, as DNA: TGTGCCATCAGTCCAGGGGGACAACCAACAGATACGCAGTATTTT.